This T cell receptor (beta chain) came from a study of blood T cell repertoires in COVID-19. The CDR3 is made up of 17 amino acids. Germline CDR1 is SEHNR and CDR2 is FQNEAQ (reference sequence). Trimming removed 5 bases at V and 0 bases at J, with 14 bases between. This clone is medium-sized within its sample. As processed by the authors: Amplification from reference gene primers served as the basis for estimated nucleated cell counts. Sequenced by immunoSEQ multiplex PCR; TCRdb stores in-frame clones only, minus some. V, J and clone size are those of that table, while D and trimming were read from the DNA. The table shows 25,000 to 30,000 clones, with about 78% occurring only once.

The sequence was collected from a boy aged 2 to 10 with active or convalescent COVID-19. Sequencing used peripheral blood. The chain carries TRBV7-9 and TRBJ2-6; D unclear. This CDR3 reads CASSQTPRGSGANVLTF. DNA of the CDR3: TGTGCCAGCAGCCAAACCCCCAGAGGCTCTGGGGCCAACGTCCTGACTTTC.